The sequence of this T cell receptor (beta chain) was determined in a study of somatic mutations in cytotoxic T cells in rheumatoid arthritis. Among the healthy controls, all of them blood donors, the median age was roughly 50 years (range roughly 20-75) and roughly 57% were female. This CDR3 has 18 residues. Germline V gene data show CDR1 as SGHTS and CDR2 as YDEGEE. After removal of 6 bases from V and 0 bases from J, the junction contained 13 bases not matched to a gene. This clone was detected only a few times. The antigen remains unidentified. The method was immunoSEQ multiplex PCR; TCRdb's version includes in-frame clones alone and lacks a portion of them. The data contain about 20,000 clones, around 83% of them singletons. Study findings and constraints: It was in rheumatoid arthritis patients, but not in healthy controls, that CD8+ clonality increased with age. A largest CD8+ clone above 20% of CD8+ cells occurred in about an eighth of the 65 patients. It was found that CD8+ T-cell clonality in rheumatoid arthritis patients did not differ significantly from that in age-matched healthy controls.

Input material: CD8+ T cells sorted from blood. V gene TRBV5-8 combines with J gene TRBJ2-5, with 11 bases fitting TRBD2. The sequence came from a woman aged 50 to 60 in good health. The CDR3 DNA sequence: TGTGCCAGCACTTACACTAGCGGGGGACCGAGAAACCAAGAGACCCAGTACTTC. Its protein is CASTYTSGGPRNQETQYF.